These 23 T cell receptor beta chains share one sample of origin, sequenced in a study of blood T cells in healthy people across ages. A second about 7 to 12 cycle PCR used barcoded and J-beta primers. A single record per CDR3 protein comes from TCRdb applying MiXCR to the 5' RACE reads. The sample shows almost 550,000 distinct CDR3 sequences, 24% of them seen only once. The sample was also linked to a second study, of T cells of mothers and their children.

What was sequenced was blood. The receptors were sampled from a boy between 10 and 17 years old in good health.

This chain connects TRBV29-1 to TRBJ2-4, with a possible D match to TRBD2 (7 bases). The V gene lost 1 base and the J gene lost 7 bases, with 14 bases spanning the gap. CDR3 size: 14 residues. In germline, CDR1 is SQVTM, CDR2 ANQGSEA. CDR3 region: CSVEGRGPGNIQYF. CDR3 sequence (DNA): TGCAGCGTTGAAGGGCGGGGGCCAGGGAACATTCAGTACTTC. The full variable domain, its missing parts supplied by reference TRBV29-1 and TRBJ2-4, is SAVISQKPSRDICQRGTSLTIQCQVDSQVTMMFWYRQQPGQSLTLIATANQGSEATYESGFVIDKFPISRPNLTFSTLTVSNMSPEDSSIYLCSVEGRGPGNIQYFGAGTRLSVL.

This clonotype has just a few counts. This chain uses TRBV11-2 with TRBJ1-2, with TRBD1 matching 7 bases. In germline, CDR1 is SGHAT, CDR2 FQNNGV. CDR3 length: 15 residues. V lost 1 base and J lost 6; bases outside the gene matches: 8. The CDR3 spells CASSLVVRQGDGYTF. The CDR3 DNA follows: TGTGCCAGCAGCTTAGTCGTGCGACAGGGAGATGGCTACACCTTC.

The table lists this clonotype with a few counts. The CDR3 nucleotides are TGTGCCAGCAGCGCGTTGGGGAACACTGAAGCTTTCTTT. Its translation: CASSALGNTEAFF. The V call is TRBV7-2, the J call TRBJ1-1; D gene uncertain. Deletions cut 5 bases from V and 1 base from J, with 8 bases between. The germline CDR1 and CDR2 sequences are SGHTA and FQGNSA. The CDR3 sequence is 13 residues long.

This clonotype occurred a few times. The V and J genes are TRBV29-1 and TRBJ1-2; D is undetermined. The germline V and J ends were trimmed by 2 bases and 5 bases, with 12 bases remaining between them. The CDR3 is 13 amino acids. Per the germline V gene, CDR1 is SQVTM and CDR2 is ANQGSEA. CDR3 nucleotide sequence: TGCAGCGTTGAAAGCAGTGTAGGTTATGGCTACACCTTC. Translating it yields CSVESSVGYGYTF. Looking up the rest from reference TRBV29-1 and TRBJ1-2 gives the full variable domain: SAVISQKPSRDICQRGTSLTIQCQVDSQVTMMFWYRQQPGQSLTLIATANQGSEATYESGFVIDKFPISRPNLTFSTLTVSNMSPEDSSIYLCSVESSVGYGYTFGSGTRLTVV.

This clonotype turned up a few times. This rearrangement joins TRBV4-3 to TRBJ2-3, with D possibly matching TRBD2 (6 bases). Germline V lookup: CDR1 LGHNA, CDR2 YSLEER. The CDR3 covers 15 residues. V lost 3 bases to trimming and J lost 1 base, with 11 bases between them. The CDR3 region has the DNA TGCGCCAGCAGCCATCCGGCTAGCGGCACAGATACGCAGTATTTT. Its protein product is CASSHPASGTDTQYF.

This clonotype turned up a few times. The chain uses TRBV4-2 and TRBJ1-1; no reliable D call. Trimming left V 0 bases short and J 7 bases short, with 18 bases between. Per the germline V gene, CDR1 is LGHNA and CDR2 is YNFKEQ. This CDR3 is built from 16 residues. The CDR3, as DNA: TGTGCCAGCAGCCAAGATCGTGGTAGCTTAGGGCGTGAAGCTTTCTTT. Protein product: CASSQDRGSLGREAFF.

The rearrangement joins TRBV7-2 to TRBJ1-4; no clear D. This CDR3 is built from 11 residues. Germline values: CDR1 SGHTA, CDR2 FQGNSA. Trimming left V 5 bases short and J 7 bases short, with 5 bases between. CDR3 DNA: TGTGCCAGCAGCAAGGGTGAAAAACTGTTTTTT. It specifies CASSKGEKLFF.

The gene calls are TRBV7-9 and TRBJ2-5; D gene uncertain. The CDR3 is 15 residues long. Germline V gene sequence: CDR1 SEHNR, CDR2 FQNEAQ (reference sequence). Trimming left V 0 bases short and J 5 bases short, with 13 bases between. Here the CDR3 reads CASSLAFGPDETQYF. CDR3 DNA: TGTGCCAGCAGCTTAGCCTTCGGACCCGATGAGACCCAGTACTTC.

This clonotype occurred many times. The chain has TRBV7-2 and TRBJ1-1; D uncertain. Germline-derived CDR1 and CDR2 are SGHTA and FQGNSA. The CDR3 extends over 12 amino acids. Trimming removed 5 bases from V and 9 bases from J, with 13 bases in between. The CDR3 DNA is TGTGCCAGCAGCCGGACCCCCGGGCAAGCTTTCTTT. Translated: CASSRTPGQAFF.

The V and J genes are TRBV5-4 and TRBJ1-4; the D is unclear. V lost 1 base, J lost 0 bases, and 7 bases lay in between. Germline V gene sequence: CDR1 SGHNT, CDR2 YYREEE (reference sequence). CDR3 length: 15 residues. This CDR3 is CASSLSVATNEKLFF. CDR3 nucleotide sequence: TGTGCCAGCAGCTTGTCGGTGGCAACTAATGAAAAACTGTTTTTT.

The rearrangement uses TRBV6-6 and TRBJ1-6, with D unclear. The CDR3 totals 14 residues. The V gene lost 9 bases and the J gene lost 7 bases, with 16 bases spanning the gap. Germline CDR1 MNHNY, CDR2 SVGAGI (reference sequence). CDR3: CASLTPGGNSPLHF. The CDR3 DNA sequence: TGTGCCAGTCTTACTCCAGGTGGGAATTCACCCCTCCACTTT.

In its sample, this clonotype was seen many times. The J gene is TRBJ1-1, the V gene TRBV7-2; D ambiguous. V lost 2 bases and J 7 bases, leaving 11 bases between the germline ends. CDR1 and CDR2 from the germline V gene are SGHTA and FQGNSA. CDR3 length: 13 amino acids. CDR3 in DNA: TGTGCCAGCAGCTTAATTTTAGGCGGTGAAGCTTTCTTT. This codes for CASSLILGGEAFF.

This clonotype was counted only a few times. This chain links TRBV7-2 with TRBJ1-1, with D tentatively TRBD1 (6 bases). V was cut by 2 bases and J by 1 base, with 26 bases left in between. The germline CDR1 and CDR2 sequences are SGHTA and FQGNSA. The CDR3 totals 20 residues. Here the CDR3 DNA reads TGTGCCAGCAGCTTAAGATCCGAGCAGAGTGTCGAGACAGGGAACACTGAAGCTTTCTTT. The encoded protein is CASSLRSEQSVETGNTEAFF. The whole variable domain, remainder taken from reference TRBV7-2 and TRBJ1-1, is GAGVSQSPSNKVTEKGKDVELRCDPISGHTALYWYRQSLGQGLEFLIYFQGNSAPDKSGLPSDRFSAERTGGSVSTLTIQRTQQEDSAVYLCASSLRSEQSVETGNTEAFFGQGTRLTVV.

This clonotype has a handful of counts. A read error may produce the germline difference seen at one junction end. The rearrangement joins TRBV27 to TRBJ2-1; 11 bases line up with TRBD2. Germline CDR1 MNHEY, CDR2 SMNVEV (reference sequence). This CDR3 is 19 amino acids long. CDR3 residues: CASGLLAGGPLTSYNEQFF. The CDR3 DNA reads TGTGCCAGCGGTTTATTAGCGGGAGGGCCCCTTACGTCCTACAATGAGCAGTTCTTC.

The J gene is TRBJ1-1, the V gene TRBV16; no clear D. V was clipped by 0 bases and J by 2 bases, with 16 bases between them. CDR1 and CDR2 from the germline V gene are KGHSY and FQNENV. CDR3 length equals 17 residues. CDR3 bases: TGTGCCAGCAGCCAATCGACCCGCTTTTCGTATAACACTGAAGCTTTCTTT. Residues: CASSQSTRFSYNTEAFF.

V gene TRBV10-3 combines with J gene TRBJ2-5, with 10 bases fitting TRBD2. This CDR3 is 19 amino acids long. The V gene end was trimmed by 0 bases and the J gene end by 4 bases; junction bases not matched to a gene: 14. The V gene's germline CDR1 is ENHRY and CDR2 SYGVKD. CDR3 region: CAISESESGGALDRETQYF. The CDR3 DNA sequence: TGTGCCATCAGTGAGTCGGAAAGCGGGGGGGCCTTGGATAGAGAGACCCAGTACTTC.

This sequence joins TRBV7-3 and TRBJ2-5; tentatively, D is TRBD2 (5 bases). The V end lost 2 bases, the J end lost 7 bases, and 11 bases lay between the germline ends. CDR1 and CDR2 from the germline V gene are SGHTA and FQGTGA. The CDR3 length is 13 residues. The chain's CDR3 is CASSLVDRGTQYF. The CDR3 DNA sequence: TGTGCCAGCAGCTTAGTAGACCGGGGGACCCAGTACTTC.

The chain links TRBV9 to TRBJ1-2; D ambiguous. Germline-derived CDR1 and CDR2 are SGDLS and YYNGEE. The V end lost 0 bases, the J end lost 0 bases, and 6 bases lay between the germline ends. The CDR3 has 14 amino acids. DNA for the CDR3: TGTGCCAGCAGCGTAGGTAACTCTAACTATGGCTACACCTTC. Its translation is CASSVGNSNYGYTF.

This clonotype was counted only a few times. The J gene is TRBJ2-5, the V gene TRBV20-1, with 10 bases fitting TRBD1. This CDR3 has 15 residues. V lost 4 bases and J lost 2; bases outside the gene matches: 7. The germline CDR1 and CDR2 sequences are DFQATT and SNEGSKA (reference sequence). The CDR3 is CSATDRGRGQETQYF. The DNA of the CDR3 is TGCAGTGCTACCGACAGGGGGCGCGGGCAAGAGACCCAGTACTTC.

The rearrangement uses TRBV20-1 and TRBJ2-7; D is tentatively TRBD1 or TRBD2 (7 bases each). The CDR3 length is 15 residues. Trimming shortened V by 4 bases and J by 7 bases, and 23 bases separated the two germline ends. Germline CDR1 reads DFQATT; CDR2 reads SNEGSKA (reference sequence). CDR3 bases: TGCAGTGCTATCCAGGGGGGGACATCAGGGGTAGAGCAGTACTTC. It is translated as CSAIQGGTSGVEQYF.

The rearrangement links TRBV12-3 or TRBV12-4 to TRBJ1-4; 7 nucleotides line up with TRBD1. The CDR3 is 16 amino acids. The V and J ends lost 5 bases and 3 bases, in that order; junction bases with no gene match: 9. The CDR3 loop is CASSAGPGQSNEKLFF. The CDR3 DNA reads as TGTGCCAGCAGTGCTGGCCCGGGACAGTCTAATGAAAAACTGTTTTTT.

V gene TRBV7-9 combines with J gene TRBJ2-4; TRBD1 is a possible D gene (5 bases). The germline V gene has CDR1 SEHNR and CDR2 FQNEAQ (reference sequence). The CDR3 sequence is 16 residues long. V was clipped by 4 bases and J by 2 bases, with 15 bases between them. CDR3 nucleotide sequence: TGTGCCAGCAGCTCCTCAGGGATTCTATCCAAAAACATTCAGTACTTC. This translates into CASSSSGILSKNIQYF.

This clonotype was seen a handful of times. In nucleotides, the CDR3 is TGTGCCAGCAGTTACAGAGGGGTGGTCCGGTCCCAGCATTTT. Translation: CASSYRGVVRSQHF. The chain combines TRBV28 with TRBJ1-5, with D possibly TRBD1 on 5 matching bases. This CDR3 has 14 amino acids. The germline V and J ends were trimmed by 4 bases and 11 bases, with 18 bases remaining between them. Germline loops: CDR1 MDHEN, CDR2 SYDVKM.